The present entry profiles one TCR beta chain with its context. Its antigen is as yet unknown. The record originates from a study of vaccination effects on CD4 cells after COVID-19. Germline CDR1 is KGHDR and CDR2 is SFDVKD. The CDR3 spans 17 residues. With 4 bases clipped from V and 4 bases from J, the junction kept 11 bases outside the gene matches. Findings of the study overall: No early post-infection timepoints were available in the study, which also included few convalescent patients.

Sequenced by immunoSEQ multiplex PCR; TCRdb stores in-frame clones only, minus some. The data hold approximately 28,000 clones, with approximately 79% observed a single time. Antigen-specific CD4+ T cells were expanded with viral peptide pools in the ViraFEST assay before sequencing. CD4+ T cells were isolated after roughly nine days of culture. All participants had two doses of either the BNT162b2 or mRNA-1273 vaccine. Every well housed roughly 2.1 million PBMC, which grew in culture alongside about 9 IU/ml IL-2 and around 9.4 ug/ml peptides. Half-medium exchanges with IL-2 medium took place on days 3 and 7.

This clonotype originated in a human donor who received a COVID-19 vaccine. Some clones in this sample may be carry-over from other donors' samples. The chain recombines TRBV24-1 with TRBJ2-3; 9 bases are a match to TRBD2. The input for sequencing was CD4+ T cells from PBMCs cultured with SARS-CoV-2 spike peptides, taken after COVID-19 vaccination. Here the CDR3 DNA reads TGTGCCACCAGTGACCCCACCGGCGGGGGGGCTGCAGATACGCAGTATTTT. Translated: CATSDPTGGGAADTQYF.